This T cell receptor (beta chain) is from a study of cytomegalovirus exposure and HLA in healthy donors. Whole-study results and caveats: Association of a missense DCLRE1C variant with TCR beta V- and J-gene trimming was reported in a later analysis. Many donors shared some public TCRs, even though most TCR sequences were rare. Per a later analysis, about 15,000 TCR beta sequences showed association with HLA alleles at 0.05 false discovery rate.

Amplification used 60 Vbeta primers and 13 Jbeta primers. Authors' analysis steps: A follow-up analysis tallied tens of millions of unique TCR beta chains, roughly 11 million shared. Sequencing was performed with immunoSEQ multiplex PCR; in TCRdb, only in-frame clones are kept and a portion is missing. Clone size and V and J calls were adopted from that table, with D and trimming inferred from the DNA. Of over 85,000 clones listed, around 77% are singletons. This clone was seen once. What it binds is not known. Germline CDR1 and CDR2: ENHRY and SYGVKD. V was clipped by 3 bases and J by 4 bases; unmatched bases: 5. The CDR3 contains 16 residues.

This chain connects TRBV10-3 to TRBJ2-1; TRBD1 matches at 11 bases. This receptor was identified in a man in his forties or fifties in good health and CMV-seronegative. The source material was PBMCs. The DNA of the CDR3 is TGTGCCATCAGTGACCCCGGGACAGGGGGATACAATGAGCAGTTCTTC. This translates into CAISDPGTGGYNEQFF.